The clone carrying this T cell receptor (beta chain) was counted a single time. Its specificity is not known. 60 Vbeta and 13 Jbeta primers were used in PCR. TCRdb's table, derived via immunoSEQ multiplex PCR, lists solely in-frame clones and lacks some. The sample includes 180,000 or so clones, 75% to 90% of them seen just once. This specimen comes from a study of cytomegalovirus exposure and HLA in healthy donors. Whole-study context: Roughly 80 million unique TCRs from HLA-typed donors made up an early data release.

CDR1 and CDR2 from the germline V gene are GTSNPN and SVGIG (reference sequence). The CDR3 contains 13 residues. The V end lost 4 bases, the J end lost 6 bases, and 15 bases lay between the germline ends. Study-wide findings and caveats: An assumption of roughly uniform sequencing depth across donors underlay the presence/absence analyses. Within an earlier analysis, most TCR beta V segments proved productive either about 90% or about 30% of the time.

The chain uses TRBV30 and TRBJ1-2; D gene unclear. The sample was PBMCs. The origin of this receptor is a girl under 18 in good health and CMV-seropositive. CDR3 region: CAWTVSGLDGYTF. CDR3 nucleotide sequence: TGTGCCTGGACGGTGAGCGGTCTCGATGGCTACACCTTC.